This entry lists 19 T cell receptor beta chains sequenced from one sample in a study of blood T cell repertoires in COVID-19. Libraries were prepared by immunoSEQ multiplex PCR; TCRdb keeps only in-frame clonotypes and omits some of them. The profile covers around 300,000 clones, with around 90% appearing a single time and about 8.6% taken by the ten largest. Sequencing was carried out using peripheral blood. The origin of the receptors is a young man with active or convalescent COVID-19.

This clone was picked up many times. The rearrangement joins TRBV2 to TRBJ2-6; D might be TRBD2 (5 bases). Trimming pared 6 bases from V and 1 base from J, leaving 16 bases between. The CDR3 length is 17 residues. The germline gives CDR1 SNHLY, CDR2 FYNNEI. The CDR3 region has the DNA TGTGCCAGCAGAGAGAGGGTGACCCGGTCTGGGGCCAACGTCCTGACTTTC. Its translation: CASRERVTRSGANVLTF.

The chain is built from TRBV29-1 and TRBJ2-7, with no clear D. Germline V lookup: CDR1 SQVTM, CDR2 ANQGSEA. The CDR3 is made up of 8 amino acids. The CDR3 DNA reads as TGCAGTTCTTACGAGCAGTACTTC. Its translation is CSSYEQYF.

The rearrangement uses TRBV24-1 and TRBJ2-1, with D maybe TRBD1 (6 bases). Germline loops: CDR1 KGHDR, CDR2 SFDVKD. The CDR3 sequence is 14 residues long. Trimming pared 6 bases from V and 5 bases from J, leaving 13 bases between. The CDR3 sequence is CATSSNRVNNEQFF. The CDR3 DNA follows: TGTGCCACCAGTTCAAACAGGGTCAACAATGAGCAGTTCTTC.

The V call is TRBV2, the J call TRBJ2-7, with TRBD1 as a possible D gene (5 bases). The ends were cut back, 2 bases at V and 3 bases at J, with 14 bases in the middle. Per the germline V gene, CDR1 is SNHLY and CDR2 is FYNNEI. The CDR3 totals 15 residues. The CDR3: CASSEKQVALYEQYF. The CDR3 DNA follows: TGTGCCAGCAGTGAAAAACAGGTGGCCCTCTACGAGCAGTACTTC.

The gene calls are TRBV15 and TRBJ2-1; no clear D. V was trimmed by 5 bases and J by 0 bases, leaving 14 bases between them. Germline V gene data show CDR1 as LNHNV and CDR2 as YYDKDF (reference sequence). CDR3 length equals 16 residues. The CDR3 DNA sequence: TGTGCCACCAGCCTTTTAGACTGGAGCTCCTACAATGAGCAGTTCTTC. Amino acid sequence: CATSLLDWSSYNEQFF. The full variable domain, with the rest looked up from reference TRBV15 and TRBJ2-1, is DAMVIQNPRYQVTQFGKPVTLSCSQTLNHNVMYWYQQKSSQAPKLLFHYYDKDFNNEADTPDNFQSRRPNTSFCFLDIRSPGLGDTAMYLCATSLLDWSSYNEQFFGPGTRLTVL.

The V call is TRBV19, the J call TRBJ2-7; D unresolved. Germline CDR1 and CDR2: LNHDA and SQIVND (reference sequence). V was cut by 0 bases and J by 3 bases, with 9 bases left in between. The CDR3 runs 14 residues. In nucleotides, the CDR3 is TGTGCCAGTAGTATAGAACCAGGAATCTACGAGCAGTACTTC. This gives the protein CASSIEPGIYEQYF.

This rearrangement joins TRBV27 to TRBJ2-5; tentatively, D is TRBD1 (5 bases). V lost 11 bases and J lost 2, with 12 bases in between. The length of the CDR3 is 12 residues. Germline CDR1 is MNHEY and CDR2 is SMNVEV (reference sequence). The CDR3 DNA follows: TGTGCCGTTGGGGCCGAGCAAGAGACCCAGTACTTC. Amino acid sequence: CAVGAEQETQYF.

The chain links TRBV9 to TRBJ2-1, with TRBD2 matching 11 bases. V lost 4 bases to trimming and J lost 6 bases; unmatched junction nucleotides: 9. There are 16 residues in the CDR3. The V gene's germline CDR1 is SGDLS and CDR2 YYNGEE. The CDR3 loop reads CASSPHSGGAPNEQFF. In DNA, the CDR3 is TGTGCCAGCAGCCCGCATAGCGGGGGGGCGCCCAATGAGCAGTTCTTC.

The gene calls are TRBV3-1 (or the pseudogene TRBV3-2) and TRBJ2-7, with 7 bases aligning to TRBD1. The CDR3 extends over 16 amino acids. V trimming: 0 bases; J trimming: 0 bases; junction bases outside the gene matches: 5. Germline V gene data show CDR1 as LGHDT and CDR2 as YNNKEL (reference sequence). CDR3 amino acids: CASSQDMTGISYEQYF. The DNA for the CDR3 is TGTGCCAGCAGCCAAGATATGACAGGGATCTCCTACGAGCAGTACTTC.

This clone occurred a few times. The chain joins TRBV5-1 to TRBJ2-1; no reliable D call. This CDR3 is built from 15 residues. Trimming pared 0 bases from V and 8 bases from J, leaving 15 bases between. CDR1 SGHRS and CDR2 YFSETQ come from the germline V gene. CDR3 sequence reads: CASSLGDNRPHEQFF. The CDR3, as DNA: TGCGCCAGCAGCTTGGGAGACAACCGGCCCCATGAGCAGTTCTTC.

This clone came up once. The genes are TRBV3-1 (or the pseudogene TRBV3-2) and TRBJ2-5; no firm D call. Germline V lookup: CDR1 LGHDT, CDR2 YNNKEL (reference sequence). Trimming shortened V by 2 bases and J by 0 bases, and 19 bases separated the two germline ends. The CDR3 is 18 residues long. The CDR3 nucleotides are TGTGCCAGCAGCCAATGGCATGGTTGGCTTTCGTACCAAGAGACCCAGTACTTC. Protein product: CASSQWHGWLSYQETQYF.

The gene calls are TRBV24-1 and TRBJ2-2; the D gene is possibly TRBD2 (5 bases). CDR3 size: 15 residues. Trimming pared 5 bases from V and 3 bases from J, leaving 12 bases between. Germline CDR1 and CDR2: KGHDR and SFDVKD. Here the CDR3 DNA reads TGTGCCACCAGTGCCCGTCTAGCCGACACCGGGGAGCTGTTTTTT. Protein product: CATSARLADTGELFF.

Points on this clone: One junction end does not reproduce the germline sequence, and a read error may be involved. The CDR3 loop reads CASSDDRIGGRLW. Written as DNA, the CDR3 is TGCGCCAGCAGCGACGACAGGATTGGGGGCAGGCTTTGG. The V and J genes are TRBV10-1 and TRBJ2-3; D is perhaps TRBD1 (6 bases). The CDR3 contains 13 residues. The germline CDR1 and CDR2 sequences are WNHNN and SYGVQD (reference sequence).

This chain uses TRBV6-1 with TRBJ2-6; D gene uncertain. Germline V gene lookup returns CDR1 MNHNS and CDR2 SASEGT. V lost 3 bases to trimming and J lost 0 bases, with 6 bases between them. The CDR3 loop spans 15 amino acids. CDR3 DNA: TGTGCCAGCAGTGAGGTTAGCTCTGGGGCCAACGTCCTGACTTTC. It encodes CASSEVSSGANVLTF.

This chain uses TRBV10-3 with TRBJ2-5; TRBD1 is a possible D gene (6 bases). Per the germline V gene, CDR1 is ENHRY and CDR2 is SYGVKD. CDR3 length: 11 amino acids. Trimming removed 11 bases from V and 3 bases from J, with 10 bases in between. CDR3 coding DNA: TGTGCCTCAAGGACAGAAGAGACCCAGTACTTC. Protein: CASRTEETQYF.

This chain links TRBV9 with TRBJ1-2; D is unresolved. Germline-derived CDR1 and CDR2 are SGDLS and YYNGEE. The CDR3 has 13 amino acids. Trimming shortened V by 0 bases and J by 7 bases, and 10 bases separated the two germline ends. The DNA for the CDR3 is TGTGCCAGCAGCGTAGGGTGGGCGGGTGGCTACACCTTC. Protein product: CASSVGWAGGYTF.

The DNA for the CDR3 is TGTGCTAGTGCCACGGGACAGGCGAACACCGGGGAGCTGTTTTTT. Protein: CASATGQANTGELFF. The chain employs TRBV12-5 and TRBJ2-2; the match to TRBD1 covers 8 bases. The length of the CDR3 is 15 residues. Per the germline V gene, CDR1 is LGHNT and CDR2 is FRNRAP. With V trimmed by 7 bases and J by 0 bases, 4 bases remained unmatched. The full variable domain, with the rest looked up from reference TRBV12-5 and TRBJ2-2, is DARVTQTPRHKVTEMGQEVTMRCQPILGHNTVFWYRQTMMQGLELLAYFRNRAPLDDSGMPKDRFSAEMPDATLATLKIQPSEPRDSAVYFCASATGQANTGELFFGEGSRLTVL.

The chain carries TRBV5-1 and TRBJ1-3; D is perhaps TRBD1 (5 bases). The CDR3 covers 15 residues. The germline V gene encodes CDR1 SGHRS and CDR2 YFSETQ. V lost 0 bases to trimming and J lost 2 bases, with 9 bases between them. The CDR3 spells CASSLDRITGNTIYF. CDR3 nucleotides: TGCGCCAGCAGCTTGGACAGGATCACTGGAAACACCATATATTTT.

The J gene is TRBJ2-5, the V gene TRBV3-1 (or the pseudogene TRBV3-2); 14 bases agree with TRBD2. The CDR3 runs to 18 residues. Trimming removed 5 bases from V and 0 bases from J; junction bases left unmatched: 8. Looked up from germline, CDR1 is LGHDT and CDR2 is YNNKEL (reference sequence). The CDR3 DNA reads as TGTGCCAGCAGCTTCGGACTAGCGGGGGGACCCTACCAAGAGACCCAGTACTTC. It specifies CASSFGLAGGPYQETQYF.